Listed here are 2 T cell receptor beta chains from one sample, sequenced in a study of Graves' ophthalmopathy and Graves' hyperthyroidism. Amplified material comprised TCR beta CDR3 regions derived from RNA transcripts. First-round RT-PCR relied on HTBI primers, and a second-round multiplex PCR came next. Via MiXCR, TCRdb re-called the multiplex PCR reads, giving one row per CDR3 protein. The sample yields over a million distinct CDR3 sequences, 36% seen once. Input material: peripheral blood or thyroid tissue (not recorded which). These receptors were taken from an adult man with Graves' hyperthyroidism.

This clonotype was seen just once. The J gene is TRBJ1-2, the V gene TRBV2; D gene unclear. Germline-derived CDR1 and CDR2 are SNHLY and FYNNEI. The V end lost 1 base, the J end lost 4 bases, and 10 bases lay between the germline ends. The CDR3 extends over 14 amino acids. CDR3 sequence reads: CASSEGRASYGYTF. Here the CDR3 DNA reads TGTGCCAGCAGTGAAGGAAGGGCCTCCTATGGCTACACCTTC.

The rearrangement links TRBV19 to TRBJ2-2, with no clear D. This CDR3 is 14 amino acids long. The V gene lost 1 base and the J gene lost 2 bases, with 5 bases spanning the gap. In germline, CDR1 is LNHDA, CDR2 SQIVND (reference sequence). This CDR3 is CASSIGVNTGELFF. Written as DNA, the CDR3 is TGTGCCAGTAGTATAGGCGTTAACACCGGGGAGCTGTTTTTT.